What follows are 29 T cell receptor beta chains derived from one specimen sequenced in a study of blood T cells in healthy people across ages. It was with a sample-barcoded 5' primer and a J-beta primer mix that a second PCR of about 7 to 12 cycles was run. Via MiXCR, TCRdb re-called the 5' RACE reads, giving one row per CDR3 protein. Here the sample spans around 2 million distinct CDR3 sequences, approximately 39% being singletons. Source material: blood. The receptors derive from a human donor in good health.

The chain has TRBV9 and TRBJ1-1, with 9 nucleotides matching TRBD1. CDR3 length: 17 residues. Germline trimming cut 2 bases from V and 5 bases from J; bases unmatched to any gene: 13. CDR1 is SGDLS, CDR2 YYNGEE, per germline. CDR3 sequence reads: CASSVNPGQGKKTEAFF. CDR3 DNA: TGTGCCAGCAGCGTCAACCCGGGACAGGGTAAGAAGACTGAAGCTTTCTTT. The full variable domain, rest sourced from reference TRBV9 and TRBJ1-1, is DSGVTQTPKHLITATGQRVTLRCSPRSGDLSVYWYQQSLDQGLQFLIQYYNGEERAKGNILERFSAQQFPDLHSELNLSSLELGDSALYFCASSVNPGQGKKTEAFFGQGTRLTVV.

With respect to this clonotype: The junction and the germline gene differ at one end; a read error may be behind it. This chain uses TRBV4-3 with TRBJ2-3; 7 nucleotides line up with TRBD1. The CDR3 runs to 14 residues. Germline V gene lookup returns CDR1 LGHNA and CDR2 YSLEER. The CDR3 loop is CTSRAGGDTDTQYF. The DNA of the CDR3 is TGCACCAGCCGGGCAGGGGGTGACACAGATACGCAGTATTTT.

The gene calls are TRBV20-1 and TRBJ2-1, with 10 bases matching TRBD2. The junction had 7 bases not matched to a gene; V was cut back by 4 bases and J by 7 bases. This CDR3 is 14 amino acids long. Germline V gene lookup returns CDR1 DFQATT and CDR2 SNEGSKA (reference sequence). The CDR3 DNA follows: TGCAGTGCTATTATAGCGGGGGGACGGAATGAGCAGTTCTTC. The encoded protein is CSAIIAGGRNEQFF.

The chain is built from TRBV28 and TRBJ1-5; 11 nucleotides line up with TRBD1. The V gene's germline CDR1 is MDHEN and CDR2 SYDVKM. This CDR3 contains 17 residues. The trim removed 7 bases at V and 6 bases at J, leaving 14 bases unmatched. CDR3 DNA: TGTGCCAGCACCCGTTGGCCGGGACAGGGGGTAGGTCAGCCCCAGCATTTT. This sequence encodes CASTRWPGQGVGQPQHF.

The genes are TRBV29-1 and TRBJ1-1; the D gene is possibly TRBD1 (5 bases). Trimming took off 7 bases at V and 3 bases at J, with 12 bases between the two ends. This CDR3 spans 12 amino acids. CDR1 and CDR2 (germline): SQVTM, ANQGSEA. CDR3: CSGRGSDTEAFF. The CDR3 DNA is TGCAGCGGGCGGGGCTCTGACACTGAAGCTTTCTTT.

This clonotype was detected a few times. V and J are TRBV4-3 and TRBJ2-1, with D tentatively TRBD2 (6 bases). CDR1 and CDR2 (germline): LGHNA, YSLEER. The CDR3 is 14 amino acids. Trimming took 0 bases from V and 6 from J, leaving 9 bases between them. The DNA of the CDR3 is TGCGCCAGCAGCCAAGAAAGGCGGGGCAATGAGCAGTTCTTC. Amino acid sequence: CASSQERRGNEQFF.

This clonotype was recorded at least ten times. This sequence joins TRBV6-1 and TRBJ2-5, with D possibly being TRBD2 (7 bases). The CDR3 has 12 amino acids. CDR1 and CDR2 from the germline V gene are MNHNS and SASEGT. V lost 10 bases and J 5 bases, leaving 14 bases between the germline ends. CDR3 loop: CATGEGEETQYF. The CDR3 DNA follows: TGTGCCACGGGGGAGGGGGAGGAGACCCAGTACTTC.

CDR3 region: CASGGYSNQPQHF. The DNA for the CDR3 is TGTGCCAGCGGTGGATATAGCAATCAGCCCCAGCATTTT. The rearrangement joins TRBV27 to TRBJ1-5, with unresolved D. V was trimmed by 8 bases and J by 0 bases, leaving 8 bases between them. Germline lookup yields CDR1 MNHEY and CDR2 SMNVEV (reference sequence). CDR3 size: 13 residues.

J is TRBJ2-1 and V is TRBV15, with a weak D call TRBD2 (5 bases). From germline, CDR1 is LNHNV and CDR2 YYDKDF (reference sequence). V lost 8 bases to trimming and J lost 6 bases, with 20 bases between them. This CDR3 is 15 amino acids long. The CDR3 sequence is CATHSKGRPFNEQFF. CDR3 bases: TGTGCCACCCACTCTAAAGGGAGACCGTTCAATGAGCAGTTCTTC. The whole variable domain, remainder taken from reference TRBV15 and TRBJ2-1, is DAMVIQNPRYQVTQFGKPVTLSCSQTLNHNVMYWYQQKSSQAPKLLFHYYDKDFNNEADTPDNFQSRRPNTSFCFLDIRSPGLGDTAMYLCATHSKGRPFNEQFFGPGTRLTVL.

The chain combines TRBV15 with TRBJ2-3, with TRBD1 matching over 7 bases. Germline V CDR1 and CDR2: LNHNV, YYDKDF (reference sequence). CDR3 size: 16 residues. With 0 bases clipped from V and 3 bases from J, the junction kept 6 bases outside the gene matches. For the CDR3, the DNA is TGTGCCACCAGCAGAGATCCACAGGGGTGGACAGATACGCAGTATTTT. This translates into CATSRDPQGWTDTQYF.

The genes are TRBV7-2 and TRBJ2-1; 12 nucleotides agree with TRBD2. Germline loops: CDR1 SGHTA, CDR2 FQGNSA. J was trimmed by 10 bases and V by 2 bases; bases with no gene match: 6. The CDR3 is made up of 15 amino acids. The CDR3 sequence is CASSLTASGGVEQFF. The CDR3 DNA sequence: TGTGCCAGCAGCTTAACGGCTAGCGGGGGGGTCGAGCAGTTCTTC.

This clonotype has only a few counts. As DNA, the CDR3 is TGCGCCAGCAGCTTGGCCACAGACTACCAAGAGACCCAGTACTTC. It translates to CASSLATDYQETQYF. This sequence joins TRBV5-1 and TRBJ2-5; no definite D call. The CDR3 has 15 amino acids. CDR1 is SGHRS and CDR2 is YFSETQ in the germline V gene. The V end lost 0 bases, the J end lost 0 bases, and 9 bases lay between the germline ends.

This clonotype was detected only a few times. The chain employs TRBV29-1 and TRBJ2-1; TRBD1 matches 7 bases. Germline lookup yields CDR1 SQVTM and CDR2 ANQGSEA. V trimming: 6 bases; J trimming: 2 bases; junction bases outside the gene matches: 10. This CDR3 comprises 15 residues. CDR3 coding DNA: TGCAGCGTCTCCAGGGGGTTGGGGGCCTACAATGAGCAGTTCTTC. This gives the protein CSVSRGLGAYNEQFF.

The chain joins TRBV24-1 to TRBJ2-1, with 10 bases aligning to TRBD2. Losses at the gene ends were 6 bases for V and 13 bases for J; bases not matched to a gene: 20. The length of the CDR3 is 17 residues. Germline CDR1 KGHDR, CDR2 SFDVKD. The CDR3: CATSRSLGSGGVFRQFF. The CDR3 coding sequence is TGTGCCACCAGTCGATCCCTGGGGAGCGGGGGGGTTTTTCGTCAGTTCTTC.

This clonotype was counted a few times. The rearrangement joins TRBV7-9 to TRBJ1-2; tentative D call: TRBD1 (5 bases). The CDR3 is made up of 17 amino acids. Germline CDR1 and CDR2: SEHNR and FQNEAQ (reference sequence). Deletions cut 1 base from V and 3 bases from J, with 18 bases between. CDR3 amino acids: CASSLGSGHLDHYGYTF. The CDR3 coding sequence is TGTGCCAGCAGCTTAGGATCAGGACACCTGGACCACTATGGCTACACCTTC.

The sample holds a few counts of this clonotype. The chain links TRBV20-1 to TRBJ1-1, with D possibly being TRBD1 (5 bases). CDR1 is DFQATT and CDR2 is SNEGSKA in the germline V gene (reference sequence). Trimming shortened V by 0 bases and J by 1 base, and 9 bases separated the two germline ends. The CDR3 is made up of 14 amino acids. CDR3 sequence reads: CSARDPQGNTEAFF. DNA of the CDR3: TGCAGTGCTAGAGATCCCCAGGGGAACACTGAAGCTTTCTTT.

In its sample, this clonotype was seen a few times. The rearrangement joins TRBV10-3 to TRBJ2-7; D ambiguous. Trimming left V 1 base short and J 2 bases short, with 6 bases between. The CDR3 totals 13 residues. CDR1 is ENHRY and CDR2 is SYGVKD in the germline V gene. The CDR3 here is CAISEYTPYEQYF. In nucleotides, the CDR3 is TGTGCCATCAGTGAGTACACACCCTACGAGCAGTACTTC.

This clonotype has just a few counts. V is TRBV12-3 or TRBV12-4 and J is TRBJ1-2, with no clear D. V lost 7 bases to trimming and J lost 0 bases, with 15 bases between them. The CDR3 totals 15 residues. CDR3: CASTPVSRANYGYTF. CDR3 nucleotide sequence: TGTGCCAGCACCCCAGTTAGTCGAGCTAACTATGGCTACACCTTC.

This rearrangement joins TRBV13 to TRBJ2-1; tentatively, D is TRBD1 (6 bases). Germline V gene lookup returns CDR1 PRHDT and CDR2 FYEKMQ (reference sequence). The CDR3 has 14 residues. The V end was cut by 4 bases, the J end by 6 bases, with 13 bases between. CDR3 protein: CASSYRVRGNEQFF. The CDR3 DNA reads as TGTGCCAGCAGCTACAGGGTCCGAGGCAATGAGCAGTTCTTC.

This clonotype was picked up many times. This chain uses TRBV5-1 with TRBJ1-2, with 7 bases identical to TRBD1. The CDR3 consists of 15 residues. Germline values: CDR1 SGHRS, CDR2 YFSETQ. V lost 0 bases, J lost 3 bases, and 5 bases stayed unmatched. The CDR3 loop is CASSLGQGPYYGYTF. In DNA form, the CDR3 reads TGCGCCAGCAGCTTGGGACAGGGACCTTACTATGGCTACACCTTC.

This clonotype was seen once. The chain joins TRBV19 to TRBJ2-5; D is ambiguous. With the DNA end fitting TRBJ2-7 better, the J assignment may be wrong. The germline CDR1 and CDR2 sequences are LNHDA and SQIVND (reference sequence). The CDR3 contains 15 residues. The CDR3 spells CASSADLTVDYEQYF. In DNA, the CDR3 is TGTGCCAGTAGTGCCGATTTGACTGTTGACTACGAGCAGTACTTC.

J is TRBJ1-1 and V is TRBV7-2, with D perhaps TRBD1 (5 bases). V was pared by 4 bases and J by 4 bases, with 13 bases between. Germline V gene sequence: CDR1 SGHTA, CDR2 FQGNSA. The length of the CDR3 is 14 residues. CDR3 region: CASSYDAGGTEAFF. CDR3 bases: TGTGCCAGCAGCTACGATGCCGGGGGCACTGAAGCTTTCTTT.

V and J are TRBV10-3 and TRBJ1-6; D possibly corresponds to TRBD1 (6 bases). The CDR3 totals 15 residues. Trimming took off 6 bases at V and 0 bases at J, with 9 bases between the two ends. Germline V gives CDR1 ENHRY, CDR2 SYGVKD. CDR3 protein: CAISQGSSYNSPLHF. CDR3 nucleotides: TGTGCCATCAGCCAGGGGAGCTCCTATAATTCACCCCTCCACTTT.

This clonotype was recorded many times. The chain recombines TRBV15 with TRBJ2-1, with 8 nucleotides matching TRBD1. The V and J ends lost 0 bases and 10 bases, in that order; junction bases with no gene match: 11. Germline loops: CDR1 LNHNV, CDR2 YYDKDF (reference sequence). CDR3 length equals 16 residues. Written as DNA, the CDR3 is TGTGCCACCAGCAGAGATACCAGGGGGCTCATGAGGGAGCAGTTCTTC. It encodes CATSRDTRGLMREQFF.

This clonotype was seen at least ten times. The junction departs from germline at one end; a sequencing error may be responsible. The chain combines TRBV5-1 with TRBJ2-7, with unresolved D. The CDR3 has 12 residues. CDR1 SGHRS and CDR2 YFSETQ come from the germline V gene. The CDR3 DNA reads as TGTGCCAGCAGTTTAGACGGCTACGAGCAGTACTTC. This translates into CASSLDGYEQYF.

This clonotype was picked up a small number of times. The genes are TRBV11-1 and TRBJ2-3; tentative D call: TRBD1 (7 bases). Looked up from germline, CDR1 is SGHAT and CDR2 is FQDESV (reference sequence). V shed 3 bases and J shed 4 bases, with 11 bases lying between them. CDR3 length: 14 amino acids. The DNA for the CDR3 is TGTGCCAGCAGCTTGGAGGGGGCGGCAGATACGCAGTATTTT. It yields the protein CASSLEGAADTQYF.

In this sample, this clonotype turned up many times. This chain connects TRBV18 to TRBJ1-3, with a possible D match to TRBD1 (6 bases). V was trimmed by 3 bases and J by 8 bases, leaving 17 bases between them. This CDR3 region has 15 residues. From germline, CDR1 is KGHSH and CDR2 LQKENI. CDR3 DNA: TGTGCCAGCTCACCTACTCAACCCAAGGGGGACACCATATATTTT. Amino acids: CASSPTQPKGDTIYF.

The chain links TRBV6-6 to TRBJ1-1, with D possibly matching TRBD1 (6 bases). V was clipped by 7 bases and J by 1 base, with 10 bases between them. The CDR3 runs 13 residues. Germline loops: CDR1 MNHNY, CDR2 SVGAGI (reference sequence). CDR3 region: CASILDRNTEAFF. DNA of the CDR3: TGTGCCAGCATCCTGGACAGGAACACTGAAGCTTTCTTT.

This CDR3 is CATRDRGNNYGYTF. CDR3 DNA sequence: TGTGCCACCAGGGACAGGGGCAATAACTATGGCTACACCTTC. The chain joins TRBV24-1 to TRBJ1-2, with 9 positions matching TRBD1. CDR1 is KGHDR, CDR2 SFDVKD, per germline. The CDR3 is 14 amino acids. V was clipped by 7 bases and J by 1 base; unmatched bases: 3.